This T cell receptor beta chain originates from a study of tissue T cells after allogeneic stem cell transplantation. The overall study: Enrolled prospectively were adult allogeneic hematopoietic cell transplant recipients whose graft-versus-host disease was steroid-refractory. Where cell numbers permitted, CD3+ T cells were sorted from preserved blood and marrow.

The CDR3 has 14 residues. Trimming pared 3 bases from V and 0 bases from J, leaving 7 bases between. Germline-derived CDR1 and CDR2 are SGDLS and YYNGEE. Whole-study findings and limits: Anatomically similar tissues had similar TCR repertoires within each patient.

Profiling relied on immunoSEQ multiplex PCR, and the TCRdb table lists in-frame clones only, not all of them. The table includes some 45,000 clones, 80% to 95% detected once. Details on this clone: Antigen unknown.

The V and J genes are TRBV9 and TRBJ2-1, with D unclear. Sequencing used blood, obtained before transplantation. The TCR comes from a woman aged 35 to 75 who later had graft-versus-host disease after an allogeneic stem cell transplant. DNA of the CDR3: TGTGCCAGCAGCGATCAGAGCTCCTACAATGAGCAGTTCTTC. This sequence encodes CASSDQSSYNEQFF.